These 28 T cell receptor beta chains came from one sample sequenced in a study of beta chain features in type 1 diabetes. Reverse transcribing all isolated RNA meant expressed TCRB transcripts were sequenced. Some clones are missing from TCRdb's copy, which holds only in-frame ones; the method was immunoSEQ multiplex PCR. Among 200,000 to 300,000 clones listed, approximately 10% were seen once. Broader study findings: All four CD4+ subsets of Type 1 diabetes patients contained TCRB CDR3s that were moderately but significantly shorter.

No antigens are known for them. Sample: naive CD4+ T cells from blood. These receptors all come from a man aged 25-40 years with type 1 diabetes.

The V call is TRBV29-1, the J call TRBJ2-7; 9 bases fit TRBD1. The ends lost 1 base at V and 0 bases at J; junction bases unmatched: 4. The CDR3 spans 15 residues. CDR1 SQVTM and CDR2 ANQGSEA come from the germline V gene. This chain's CDR3 is CSVEVGTGYSYEQYF. CDR3 sequence (DNA): TGCAGCGTTGAAGTAGGGACAGGGTACTCCTACGAGCAGTACTTC.

The chain employs TRBV7-3 and TRBJ1-5, with D possibly matching TRBD1 (5 bases). The germline gives CDR1 SGHTA, CDR2 FQGTGA. CDR3 length equals 16 residues. The V gene lost 4 bases and the J gene lost 2 bases, with 15 bases spanning the gap. The CDR3 region has the DNA TGTGCCAGCAGCTCACGGGGGGTAAGCGGCAATCAGCCCCAGCATTTT. This codes for CASSSRGVSGNQPQHF.

This clone appeared a few times. The chain uses TRBV4-3 and TRBJ1-4; D ambiguous. Germline CDR1 LGHNA, CDR2 YSLEER. Trimming pared 0 bases from V and 8 bases from J, leaving 13 bases between. The CDR3 is made up of 15 amino acids. CDR3 sequence: CASSQDRRRGEKLFF. The DNA for the CDR3 is TGCGCCAGCAGCCAAGATAGACGGCGGGGAGAAAAACTGTTTTTT.

This clone showed up just a few times. The chain employs TRBV9 and TRBJ1-2; D gene ambiguous. V lost 1 base and J lost 2, with 6 bases in between. Germline CDR1 is SGDLS and CDR2 is YYNGEE. The CDR3 has 13 residues. The CDR3 is CASSVSGNYGYTF. CDR3 DNA: TGTGCCAGCAGCGTATCCGGGAACTATGGCTACACCTTC.

This rearrangement joins TRBV2 to TRBJ1-2; D gene ambiguous. The CDR3 totals 14 residues. V was shortened by 1 base and J by 3 bases, with 9 bases between the two germline ends. In germline, CDR1 is SNHLY, CDR2 FYNNEI. The CDR3 region is CASSEEHRYYGYTF. In DNA form, the CDR3 reads TGTGCCAGCAGTGAAGAACACAGATACTATGGCTACACCTTC.

The chain uses TRBV19 and TRBJ1-5; D unclear. This CDR3 has 17 amino acids. In germline, CDR1 is LNHDA, CDR2 SQIVND (reference sequence). V was cut by 9 bases and J by 0 bases, with 21 bases left in between. CDR3 protein: CASLLVGSGYSNQPQHF. The CDR3 DNA follows: TGTGCCAGCTTACTCGTCGGCTCCGGGTATAGCAATCAGCCCCAGCATTTT.

The V and J genes are TRBV11-1 and TRBJ1-2; the match to TRBD1 covers 8 bases. The CDR3 has 17 amino acids. CDR1 is SGHAT and CDR2 is FQDESV in the germline V gene (reference sequence). The ends lost 6 bases at V and 0 bases at J; junction bases unmatched: 12. This CDR3 reads CASSFRTGQGSNYGYTF. The CDR3 DNA reads as TGTGCCAGCAGTTTTAGGACCGGACAGGGATCTAACTATGGCTACACCTTC.

The sample holds a few counts of this clone. The CDR3 sequence: CASGTGGASPLHF. The CDR3 nucleotides read TGTGCCAGCGGGACAGGGGGCGCTTCACCCCTCCACTTT. The J gene is TRBJ1-6, the V gene TRBV11-2, with 12 bases lining up with TRBD1. V lost 8 bases and J lost 9; bases outside the gene matches: 2. The germline V gene has CDR1 SGHAT and CDR2 FQNNGV. This CDR3 spans 13 amino acids.

The V gene is TRBV18, the J gene TRBJ2-7; 10 positions match TRBD1. V was clipped by 0 bases and J by 5 bases; unmatched bases: 1. CDR3 size: 14 residues. Germline CDR1 reads KGHSH; CDR2 reads LQKENI. CDR3 bases: TGTGCCAGCTCACCACCGACAGGGGGCCACGAGCAGTACTTC. The encoded protein is CASSPPTGGHEQYF.

As DNA, the CDR3 is TGTGCCAGCAGCTTGTTAGCGGGGGACGCCTCCTACAATGAGCAGTTCTTC. Amino acid sequence: CASSLLAGDASYNEQFF. The chain couples TRBV5-6 to TRBJ2-1; 9 bases line up with TRBD2. CDR1 is SGHDT and CDR2 is YYEEEE in the germline V gene. The junction had 5 bases not matched to a gene; V was cut back by 1 base and J by 0 bases. CDR3 size: 17 residues.

The chain couples TRBV7-9 to TRBJ2-3; 7 positions agree with TRBD2. The V gene's germline CDR1 is SEHNR and CDR2 FQNEAQ (reference sequence). This CDR3 is 17 amino acids long. Losses at the gene ends were 1 base for V and 0 bases for J; bases not matched to a gene: 7. CDR3 nucleotide sequence: TGTGCCAGCAGCTTAGTAGGGAGGGGCTATAGCACAGATACGCAGTATTTT. It specifies CASSLVGRGYSTDTQYF.

The genes are TRBV7-9 and TRBJ2-1, with D unclear. Looked up from germline, CDR1 is SEHNR and CDR2 is FQNEAQ (reference sequence). Trimming pared 5 bases from V and 0 bases from J, leaving 11 bases between. CDR3 size: 15 residues. CDR3 coding DNA: TGTGCCAGCAGCCCCGTTGTCAGCTCCTACAATGAGCAGTTCTTC. Amino acid sequence: CASSPVVSSYNEQFF.

This clone was seen more than once but under ten times. The V gene is TRBV4-2, the J gene TRBJ2-3; 12 positions match TRBD2. CDR3 length: 17 residues. V shed 0 bases and J 4 bases; nucleotides not matched to a gene: 5. CDR1 and CDR2 (germline): LGHNA, YNFKEQ. CDR3 in amino acids: CASSQDWTSGASDTQYF. CDR3 in DNA: TGTGCCAGCAGCCAAGATTGGACTAGCGGGGCCTCAGATACGCAGTATTTT.

The chain employs TRBV12-5 and TRBJ2-5; 11 bases match TRBD2. J gave up 2 bases and V 2 bases, and 7 bases lay outside the gene matches. The germline gives CDR1 LGHNT, CDR2 FRNRAP. The CDR3 totals 17 residues. CDR3 sequence: CASGLRPSGGPQETQYF. The DNA of the CDR3 is TGTGCTAGTGGTTTGAGGCCTAGCGGGGGGCCACAAGAGACCCAGTACTTC.

This clone was seen only a few times. This chain joins TRBV10-3 and TRBJ2-1; 15 nucleotides match TRBD2. Germline V lookup: CDR1 ENHRY, CDR2 SYGVKD. After removal of 4 bases from V and 7 bases from J, the junction contained 5 bases not matched to a gene. The CDR3 extends over 16 amino acids. The DNA for the CDR3 is TGTGCCATCAGTGGTGGGACTAGCGGGGGGCGAAATGAGCAGTTCTTC. Translating gives CAISGGTSGGRNEQFF.

The chain has TRBV28 and TRBJ2-3; D gene ambiguous. This CDR3 contains 12 residues. The V gene's germline CDR1 is MDHEN and CDR2 SYDVKM. The V end was cut by 5 bases, the J end by 2 bases, with 5 bases between. The CDR3: CASSPYTDTQYF. In DNA form, the CDR3 reads TGTGCCAGCAGTCCCTACACAGATACGCAGTATTTT.

This clone turned up a few times. The rearrangement links TRBV5-6 to TRBJ2-7; perhaps TRBD1 as D (5 bases). This CDR3 is 17 amino acids long. The V gene's germline CDR1 is SGHDT and CDR2 YYEEEE. Trimming pared 2 bases from V and 3 bases from J, leaving 21 bases between. The CDR3 DNA sequence: TGTGCCAGCAGCTTCTCTGCCTACAGGTTTCTAGACTACGAGCAGTACTTC. Protein product: CASSFSAYRFLDYEQYF.

V usage is TRBV4-3 and J usage is TRBJ1-1; tentatively, D is TRBD1 (5 bases). The CDR3 is made up of 14 amino acids. Germline values: CDR1 LGHNA, CDR2 YSLEER. Trimming cost V 2 bases and J 5 bases, with 12 bases left between them. Written as DNA, the CDR3 is TGCGCCAGCAGCCAACAGGGTGAGGAGACTGAAGCTTTCTTT. Protein product: CASSQQGEETEAFF.

This clone was detected a few times. The chain joins TRBV5-1 to TRBJ2-7; 9 positions agree with TRBD1. Germline-derived CDR1 and CDR2 are SGHRS and YFSETQ. There are 18 residues in the CDR3. V lost 0 bases, J lost 5 bases, and 15 bases stayed unmatched. CDR3 sequence reads: CASSLDGGTGTEADEQYF. CDR3 sequence (DNA): TGCGCCAGCAGCTTGGATGGCGGGACAGGGACGGAGGCAGACGAGCAGTACTTC. Full variable domain (outside the CDR3, taken from reference TRBV5-1 and TRBJ2-7): KAGVTQTPRYLIKTRGQQVTLSCSPISGHRSVSWYQQTPGQGLQFLFEYFSETQRNKGNFPGRFSGRQFSNSRSEMNVSTLELGDSALYLCASSLDGGTGTEADEQYFGPGTRLTVT.

This clone showed up just a few times. This chain joins TRBV30 and TRBJ1-5; D is unclear. Trimming took 0 bases from V and 7 from J, leaving 10 bases between them. This CDR3 is built from 13 residues. In germline, CDR1 is GTSNPN, CDR2 SVGIG (reference sequence). The CDR3 is CAWSVALKQPQHF. CDR3 coding DNA: TGTGCCTGGAGTGTAGCCCTCAAACAGCCCCAGCATTTT.

A few counts support this clone. The CDR3 protein is CASEPYSPLHF. Here the CDR3 DNA reads TGTGCCAGTGAGCCCTACTCACCCCTCCACTTT. The gene calls are TRBV19 and TRBJ1-6; D is unresolved. The CDR3 is made up of 11 amino acids. V lost 8 bases to trimming and J lost 10 bases, with 9 bases between them. Germline V CDR1 and CDR2: LNHDA, SQIVND (reference sequence).

This sequence joins TRBV11-2 and TRBJ2-1; D possibly corresponds to TRBD2 (6 bases). Trimming removed 0 bases from V and 7 bases from J, with 13 bases in between. This CDR3 has 15 amino acids. Germline CDR1 SGHAT, CDR2 FQNNGV. The CDR3 sequence: CASSLDITAGNEQFF. The CDR3 bases are TGTGCCAGCAGCTTAGATATCACCGCGGGGAATGAGCAGTTCTTC.

This clone was observed a few times. The chain has TRBV7-9 and TRBJ2-3; TRBD2 agrees at 8 bases. Germline-derived CDR1 and CDR2 are SEHNR and FQNEAQ (reference sequence). The CDR3 sequence is 17 residues long. With V trimmed by 3 bases and J by 0 bases, 8 bases remained unmatched. CDR3 sequence (DNA): TGTGCCAGCAGCTTGGGGCTAGCGGGCATTAGCACAGATACGCAGTATTTT. Translating gives CASSLGLAGISTDTQYF.

There are a few counts of this clone. V and J are TRBV9 and TRBJ2-1, with 13 positions matching TRBD2. This CDR3 is built from 16 residues. The trim removed 2 bases at V and 2 bases at J, leaving 1 base unmatched. CDR1 SGDLS and CDR2 YYNGEE come from the germline V gene. CDR3 residues: CASSVGTSGAYNEQFF. For the CDR3, the DNA is TGTGCCAGCAGCGTCGGGACTAGCGGGGCCTACAATGAGCAGTTCTTC. The full variable domain, rest sourced from reference TRBV9 and TRBJ2-1, is DSGVTQTPKHLITATGQRVTLRCSPRSGDLSVYWYQQSLDQGLQFLIQYYNGEERAKGNILERFSAQQFPDLHSELNLSSLELGDSALYFCASSVGTSGAYNEQFFGPGTRLTVL.

V is TRBV4-2 and J is TRBJ1-5; D not resolved. V was cut by 0 bases and J by 0 bases, with 6 bases left in between. CDR1 and CDR2 (germline): LGHNA, YNFKEQ. The CDR3 runs to 15 residues. This CDR3 is CASSQDHSSNQPQHF. In DNA form, the CDR3 reads TGTGCCAGCAGCCAAGATCACAGTAGCAATCAGCCCCAGCATTTT.

This clone was observed a handful of times. The chain employs TRBV7-8 and TRBJ2-3, with TRBD2 matching 8 bases. The CDR3 has 15 amino acids. Germline values: CDR1 SGHVS, CDR2 FQNEAQ. V gave up 5 bases and J gave up 4 bases; unmatched junction bases: 8. This CDR3 is CASSAFGGAPDTQYF. The CDR3 DNA follows: TGTGCCAGCAGCGCATTCGGGGGGGCTCCAGATACGCAGTATTTT.

The J gene is TRBJ1-1, the V gene TRBV11-2, with D uncertain. V was trimmed by 5 bases and J by 10 bases, leaving 8 bases between them. CDR3 length: 10 residues. The germline V gene encodes CDR1 SGHAT and CDR2 FQNNGV. The CDR3 loop is CASSGSVAFF. The CDR3 DNA sequence: TGTGCCAGCAGCGGGAGCGTAGCTTTCTTT.

This clone was found a few times. The chain uses TRBV2 and TRBJ1-5; weak D call: TRBD1 (6 bases). Germline-derived CDR1 and CDR2 are SNHLY and FYNNEI. V was clipped by 5 bases and J by 10 bases, with 9 bases between them. The CDR3 runs to 11 residues. CDR3 DNA sequence: TGTGCCAGCAGTCTGGGGACACCCCAGCATTTT. Translated: CASSLGTPQHF. The complete variable domain, with remaining parts taken from reference TRBV2 and TRBJ1-5, reads EPEVTQTPSHQVTQMGQEVILRCVPISNHLYFYWYRQILGQKVEFLVSFYNNEISEKSEIFDDQFSVERPDGSNFTLKIRSTKLEDSAMYFCASSLGTPQHFGDGTRLSIL.